This entry is about one TCR beta chain. This entry belongs to a study of T cell responses to AZD1222 COVID-19 vaccine. Study background: Pooling covered second doses at about 4 or about 12 weeks.

Clones were read by immunoSEQ multiplex PCR, and TCRdb kept only the in-frame ones, dropping some. In the table there are 90,000 to 150,000 clones, approximately 83% of which are singletons. Trimming stripped 1 base from V and 3 bases from J, with 7 bases between. The CDR3 has 12 amino acids. The V gene's germline CDR1 is GTSNPN and CDR2 SVGIG (reference sequence). Sequencing used peripheral blood, obtained on day 0 of AZD1222 vaccination. This sequence joins TRBV30 and TRBJ2-7, with D unclear. This receptor was identified in an adult in good health. The CDR3 loop is CAWSGLGYEQYF. The DNA of the CDR3 is TGTGCCTGGAGTGGTTTAGGCTACGAGCAGTACTTC.